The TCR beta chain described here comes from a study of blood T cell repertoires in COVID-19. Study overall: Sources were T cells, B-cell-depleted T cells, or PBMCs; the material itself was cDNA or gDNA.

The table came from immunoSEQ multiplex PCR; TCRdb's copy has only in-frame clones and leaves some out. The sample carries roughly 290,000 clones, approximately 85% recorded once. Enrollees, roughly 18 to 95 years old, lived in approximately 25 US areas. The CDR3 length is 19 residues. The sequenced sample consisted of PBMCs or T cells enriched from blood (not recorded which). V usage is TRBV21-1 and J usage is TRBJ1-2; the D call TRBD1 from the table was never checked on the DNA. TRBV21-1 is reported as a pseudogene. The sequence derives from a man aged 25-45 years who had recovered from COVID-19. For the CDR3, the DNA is TGTGCCAGCAGCAACGCCCTGACAGGGGCCCTCTTTGTCGCCTATGGCTACACCTTC. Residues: CASSNALTGALFVAYGYTF.